The next 13 T cell receptor beta chains were all read from a single sample in a study of blood T cell repertoires in COVID-19. Some clones are missing from TCRdb's copy, which holds only in-frame ones; the method was immunoSEQ multiplex PCR. The table lists approximately 130,000 clones, around 78% of them singletons. The sequencing sample was made of peripheral blood. Receptors were obtained from a human donor in a cohort sampled during active COVID-19.

This chain links TRBV28 with TRBJ2-7, with TRBD1 matching 8 bases. Germline loops: CDR1 MDHEN, CDR2 SYDVKM. Losses at the gene ends were 10 bases for V and 3 bases for J; bases not matched to a gene: 20. There are 17 residues in the CDR3. The CDR3 nucleotides read TGTGCCACCACCCGGACGATGTTCAGGGGGCGTTTCTACGAGCAGTACTTC. Translation gives CATTRTMFRGRFYEQYF.

This chain uses TRBV2 with TRBJ2-3, with no clear D. Germline CDR1 SNHLY, CDR2 FYNNEI. The CDR3 extends over 13 amino acids. The V end was cut by 4 bases, the J end by 6 bases, with 11 bases between. CDR3 DNA: TGTGCCAGCAGTGGACTTCCTGGGGATACGCAGTATTTT. This sequence encodes CASSGLPGDTQYF.

This chain uses TRBV12-3 or TRBV12-4 with TRBJ1-6; a possible D gene is TRBD1 (5 bases). This CDR3 spans 13 amino acids. The V end was cut by 3 bases, the J end by 10 bases, with 10 bases between. CDR3 region: CASSFQGGSPLHF. The CDR3 DNA is TGTGCCAGCAGTTTTCAGGGTGGCTCACCCCTCCACTTT.

The rearrangement uses TRBV10-3 and TRBJ2-7, with 10 bases matching TRBD1. CDR3 length equals 15 residues. The ends lost 0 bases at V and 2 bases at J; junction bases unmatched: 1. The germline V gene has CDR1 ENHRY and CDR2 SYGVKD. CDR3 coding DNA: TGTGCCATCAGTGAGTCTGGACAGGGGGCCTACGAGCAGTACTTC. Translating gives CAISESGQGAYEQYF.

The CDR3 nucleotides are TGTGCCACCAATCCTGTAGGGGGTTACTCCTACGAGCAGTACTTC. This codes for CATNPVGGYSYEQYF. This chain joins TRBV24-1 and TRBJ2-7; D possibly corresponds to TRBD1 (6 bases). Per the germline V gene, CDR1 is KGHDR and CDR2 is SFDVKD. CDR3 length: 15 amino acids. The V end lost 8 bases, the J end lost 0 bases, and 16 bases lay between the germline ends.

This chain uses TRBV29-1 with TRBJ1-2; D may be TRBD1 (6 bases). The CDR3 spans 11 residues. CDR1 SQVTM and CDR2 ANQGSEA come from the germline V gene. V dropped 4 bases and J dropped 8 bases, with 11 bases sitting between them. Here the CDR3 DNA reads TGCAGCGTTGCACAGGGCAGCGGCTACACCTTC. It is translated as CSVAQGSGYTF.

Of note for this clone: The DNA is omitted, as the CDR3 cannot be located on it reliably, and the CDR3 follows TCRdb's listing. The rearrangement uses TRBV4-1 and TRBJ1-5; the listed D gene, TRBD1, was not tested against the DNA. The CDR3 sequence runs 14 residues, both termini included. The germline CDR1 and CDR2 sequences are MGHRA and YSYEKL. CDR3 region: CASSRDRSILAQHF.

This chain uses TRBV18 with TRBJ2-7, with TRBD1 as a possible D gene (6 bases). Germline V gene sequence: CDR1 KGHSH, CDR2 LQKENI. V lost 4 bases to trimming and J lost 4 bases, with 11 bases between them. The CDR3 loop spans 13 amino acids. CDR3 sequence: CASSRGQTYEQYF. The CDR3, as DNA: TGTGCCAGCTCACGCGGACAGACATACGAGCAGTACTTC.

The V call is TRBV3-1 (or the pseudogene TRBV3-2), the J call TRBJ1-4, with 8 bases lining up with TRBD1. V was pared by 5 bases and J by 8 bases, with 7 bases of the junction left unmatched. Germline CDR1 reads LGHDT; CDR2 reads YNNKEL (reference sequence). The CDR3 sequence is 14 residues long. CDR3 protein: CASSRRTGREKLFF. The CDR3, as DNA: TGTGCCAGCAGCAGACGGACAGGGAGGGAAAAACTGTTTTTT.

This clone was observed once. This chain links TRBV5-1 with TRBJ2-7, with 11 bases aligning to TRBD2. Per the germline V gene, CDR1 is SGHRS and CDR2 is YFSETQ. The CDR3 loop spans 17 amino acids. The junction had 8 bases not matched to a gene; V was cut back by 0 bases and J by 3 bases. The CDR3 DNA reads TGCGCCAGCAGCTTGGAACTAGCGGGGGTGGTGAGCTACGAGCAGTACTTC. It yields the protein CASSLELAGVVSYEQYF. Supplemented by reference TRBV5-1 and TRBJ2-7, the full variable domain reads KAGVTQTPRYLIKTRGQQVTLSCSPISGHRSVSWYQQTPGQGLQFLFEYFSETQRNKGNFPGRFSGRQFSNSRSEMNVSTLELGDSALYLCASSLELAGVVSYEQYFGPGTRLTVT.

The V gene is TRBV2, the J gene TRBJ2-3; TRBD2 matches at 13 bases. There are 17 residues in the CDR3. CDR1 is SNHLY, CDR2 FYNNEI, per germline. V was pared by 6 bases and J by 1 base, with 7 bases of the junction left unmatched. The CDR3 nucleotides are TGTGCCAGCAGCGGTGGGACTAGCGGGGCCCGCACAGATACGCAGTATTTT. It is translated as CASSGGTSGARTDTQYF.

The genes are TRBV7-3 and TRBJ2-7; 9 nucleotides match TRBD2. The germline V gene has CDR1 SGHTA and CDR2 FQGTGA. CDR3 length: 15 amino acids. V lost 0 bases to trimming and J lost 2 bases; unmatched junction nucleotides: 2. The CDR3 loop is CASSLTSGGPYEQYF. CDR3 nucleotide sequence: TGTGCCAGCAGCTTAACTAGCGGGGGACCCTACGAGCAGTACTTC.

The chain recombines TRBV5-4 with TRBJ1-2, with unresolved D. The CDR3 length is 14 residues. Deletions cut 2 bases from V and 4 bases from J, with 12 bases between. Germline V CDR1 and CDR2: SGHNT, YYREEE (reference sequence). The CDR3 loop is CASSFLTTGYGYTF. CDR3 DNA sequence: TGTGCCAGCAGCTTTTTGACAACTGGCTATGGCTACACCTTC. The variable domain in full, completed from reference TRBV5-4 and TRBJ1-2, reads ETGVTQSPTHLIKTRGQQVTLRCSSQSGHNTVSWYQQALGQGPQFIFQYYREEENGRGNFPPRFSGLQFPNYSSELNVNALELDDSALYLCASSFLTTGYGYTFGSGTRLTVV.